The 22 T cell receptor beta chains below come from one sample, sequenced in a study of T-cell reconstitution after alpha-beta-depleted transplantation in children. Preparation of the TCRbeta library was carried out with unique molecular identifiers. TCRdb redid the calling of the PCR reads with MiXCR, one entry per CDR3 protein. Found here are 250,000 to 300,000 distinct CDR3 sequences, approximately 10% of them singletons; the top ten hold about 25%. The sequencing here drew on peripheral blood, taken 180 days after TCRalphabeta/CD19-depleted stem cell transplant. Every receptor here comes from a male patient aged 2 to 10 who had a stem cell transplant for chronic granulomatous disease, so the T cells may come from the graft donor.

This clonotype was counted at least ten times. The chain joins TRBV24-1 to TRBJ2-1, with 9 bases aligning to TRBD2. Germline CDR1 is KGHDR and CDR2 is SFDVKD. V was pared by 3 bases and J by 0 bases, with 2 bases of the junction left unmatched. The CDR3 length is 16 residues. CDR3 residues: CATSDGSGGSYNEQFF. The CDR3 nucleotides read TGTGCCACCAGTGATGGTAGCGGGGGCTCCTACAATGAGCAGTTCTTC.

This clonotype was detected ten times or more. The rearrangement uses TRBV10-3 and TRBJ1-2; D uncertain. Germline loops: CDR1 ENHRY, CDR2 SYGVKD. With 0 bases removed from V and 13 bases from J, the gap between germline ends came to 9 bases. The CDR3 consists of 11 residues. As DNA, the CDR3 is TGTGCCATCAGTGAGTCTGGGAGCCCCACCTTC. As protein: CAISESGSPTF.

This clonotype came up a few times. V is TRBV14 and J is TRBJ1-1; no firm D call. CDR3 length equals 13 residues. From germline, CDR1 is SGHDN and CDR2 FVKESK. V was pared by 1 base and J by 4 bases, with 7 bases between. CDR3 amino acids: CASSQVHGTEAFF. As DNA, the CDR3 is TGTGCCAGCAGCCAAGTACATGGCACTGAAGCTTTCTTT.

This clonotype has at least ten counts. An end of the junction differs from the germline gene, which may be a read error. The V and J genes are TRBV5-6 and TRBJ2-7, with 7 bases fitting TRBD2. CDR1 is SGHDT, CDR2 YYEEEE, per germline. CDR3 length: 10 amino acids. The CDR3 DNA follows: TGTGCCAGCAGCGCAGGACTAGGCCCATTC. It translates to CASSAGLGPF.

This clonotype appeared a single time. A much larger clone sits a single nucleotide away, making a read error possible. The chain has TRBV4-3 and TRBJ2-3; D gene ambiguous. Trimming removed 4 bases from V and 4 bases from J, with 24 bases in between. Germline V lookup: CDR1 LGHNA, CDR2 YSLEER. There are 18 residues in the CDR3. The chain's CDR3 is CASSLRLVHKGSPDTQYF. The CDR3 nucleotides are TGCGCCAGCAGCCTTAGATTAGTGCATAAGGGCAGTCCAGATACGCAGTATTTT.

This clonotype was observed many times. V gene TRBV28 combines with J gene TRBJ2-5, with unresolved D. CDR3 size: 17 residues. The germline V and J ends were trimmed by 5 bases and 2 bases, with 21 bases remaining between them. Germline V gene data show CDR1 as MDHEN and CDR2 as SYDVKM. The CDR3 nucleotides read TGTGCCAGCAGTCTCCATGCGATCCTTTACAGTCAAGAGACCCAGTACTTC. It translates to CASSLHAILYSQETQYF.

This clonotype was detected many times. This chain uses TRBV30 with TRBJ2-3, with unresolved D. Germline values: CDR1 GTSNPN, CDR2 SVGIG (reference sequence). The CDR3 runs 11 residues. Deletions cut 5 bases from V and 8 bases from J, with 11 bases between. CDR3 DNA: TGTGCCTGGCAGTCAGGTGCTACGCAGTATTTT. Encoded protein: CAWQSGATQYF.

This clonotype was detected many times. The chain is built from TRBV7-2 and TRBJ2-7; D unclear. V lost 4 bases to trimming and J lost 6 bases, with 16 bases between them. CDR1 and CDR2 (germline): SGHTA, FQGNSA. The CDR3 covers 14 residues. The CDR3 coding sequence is TGTGCCAGCAGCTCAAGTACGATCGGCGGCGAGCAGTACTTC. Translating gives CASSSSTIGGEQYF.

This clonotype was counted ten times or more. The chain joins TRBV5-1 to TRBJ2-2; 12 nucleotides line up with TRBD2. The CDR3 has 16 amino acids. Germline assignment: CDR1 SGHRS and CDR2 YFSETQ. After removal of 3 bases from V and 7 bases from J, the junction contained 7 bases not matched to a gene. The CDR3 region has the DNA TGCGCCAGCAGCTCATCTAGCGGGAGGGCCCTCGGGGAGCTGTTTTTT. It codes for CASSSSSGRALGELFF. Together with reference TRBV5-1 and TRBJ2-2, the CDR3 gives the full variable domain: KAGVTQTPRYLIKTRGQQVTLSCSPISGHRSVSWYQQTPGQGLQFLFEYFSETQRNKGNFPGRFSGRQFSNSRSEMNVSTLELGDSALYLCASSSSSGRALGELFFGEGSRLTVL.

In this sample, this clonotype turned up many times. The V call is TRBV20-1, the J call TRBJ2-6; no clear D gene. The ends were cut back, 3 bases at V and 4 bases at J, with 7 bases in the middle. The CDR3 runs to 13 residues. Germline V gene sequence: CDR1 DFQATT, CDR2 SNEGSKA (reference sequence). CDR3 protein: CSASGGGANVLTF. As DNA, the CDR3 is TGCAGTGCTAGCGGTGGCGGGGCCAACGTCCTGACTTTC.

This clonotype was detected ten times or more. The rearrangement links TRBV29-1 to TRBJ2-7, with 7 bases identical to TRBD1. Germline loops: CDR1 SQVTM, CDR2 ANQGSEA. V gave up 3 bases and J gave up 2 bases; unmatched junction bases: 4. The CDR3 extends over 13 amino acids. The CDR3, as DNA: TGCAGCGTTGAGGGGGACAGTGCCTACGAGCAGTACTTC. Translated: CSVEGDSAYEQYF.

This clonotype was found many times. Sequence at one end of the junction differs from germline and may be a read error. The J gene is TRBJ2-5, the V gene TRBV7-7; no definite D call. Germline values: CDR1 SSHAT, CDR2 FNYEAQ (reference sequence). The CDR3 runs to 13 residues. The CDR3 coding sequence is TGTGCTAGCAGCTCAGACTTCAAAGAGACCCAGTACTTC. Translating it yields CASSSDFKETQYF.

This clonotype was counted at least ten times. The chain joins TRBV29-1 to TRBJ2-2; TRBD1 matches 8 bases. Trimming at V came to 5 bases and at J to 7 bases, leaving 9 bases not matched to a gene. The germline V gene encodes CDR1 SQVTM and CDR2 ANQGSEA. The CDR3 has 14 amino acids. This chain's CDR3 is CSVTGQAVSGELFF. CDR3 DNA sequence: TGCAGCGTTACGGGACAGGCTGTCAGCGGGGAGCTGTTTTTT.

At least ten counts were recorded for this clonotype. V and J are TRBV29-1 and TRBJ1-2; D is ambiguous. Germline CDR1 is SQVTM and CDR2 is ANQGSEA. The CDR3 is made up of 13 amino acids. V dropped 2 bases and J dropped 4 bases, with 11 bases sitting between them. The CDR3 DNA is TGCAGCGTTGAACCCCCAGGAACCTATGGCTACACCTTC. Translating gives CSVEPPGTYGYTF.

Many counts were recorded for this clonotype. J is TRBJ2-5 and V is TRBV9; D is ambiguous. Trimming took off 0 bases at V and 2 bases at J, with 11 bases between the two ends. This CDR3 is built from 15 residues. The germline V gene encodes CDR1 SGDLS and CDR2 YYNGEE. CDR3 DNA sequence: TGTGCCAGCAGCGTAGTCGGCCTGGGGCAAGAGACCCAGTACTTC. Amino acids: CASSVVGLGQETQYF.

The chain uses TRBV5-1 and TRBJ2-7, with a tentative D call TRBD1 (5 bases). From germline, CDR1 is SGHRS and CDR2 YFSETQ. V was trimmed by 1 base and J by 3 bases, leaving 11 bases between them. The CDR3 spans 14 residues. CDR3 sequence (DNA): TGCGCCAGCAGCTTGTATTTGACAGTCTACGAGCAGTACTTC. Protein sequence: CASSLYLTVYEQYF.

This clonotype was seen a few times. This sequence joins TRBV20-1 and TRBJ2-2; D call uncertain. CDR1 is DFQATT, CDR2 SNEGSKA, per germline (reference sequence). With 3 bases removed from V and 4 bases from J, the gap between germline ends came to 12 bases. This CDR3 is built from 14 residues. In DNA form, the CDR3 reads TGCAGTGCTAGTTCGCTATTGTTCACCGGGGAGCTGTTTTTT. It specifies CSASSLLFTGELFF.

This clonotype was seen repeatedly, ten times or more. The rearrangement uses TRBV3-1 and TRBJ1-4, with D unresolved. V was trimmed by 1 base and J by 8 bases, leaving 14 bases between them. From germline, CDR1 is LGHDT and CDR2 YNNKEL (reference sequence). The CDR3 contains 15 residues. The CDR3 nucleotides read TGTGCCAGCAGCCAAGCATCGATCACTGGAGAAAAACTGTTTTTT. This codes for CASSQASITGEKLFF.

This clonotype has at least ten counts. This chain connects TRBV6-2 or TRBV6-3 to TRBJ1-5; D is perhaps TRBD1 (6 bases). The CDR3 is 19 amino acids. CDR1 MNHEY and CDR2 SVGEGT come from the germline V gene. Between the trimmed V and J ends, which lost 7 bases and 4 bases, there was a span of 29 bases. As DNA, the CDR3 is TGTGCCAGCACCAAAGGGGGACCGGGAGGGGCACGGGGTAATCAGCCCCAGCATTTT. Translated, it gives CASTKGGPGGARGNQPQHF.

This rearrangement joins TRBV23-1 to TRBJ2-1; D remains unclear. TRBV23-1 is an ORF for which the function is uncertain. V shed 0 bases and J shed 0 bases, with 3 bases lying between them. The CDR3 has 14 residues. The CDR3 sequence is CASSQSGSYNEQFF. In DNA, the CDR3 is TGCGCCAGCAGTCAATCCGGCTCCTACAATGAGCAGTTCTTC.

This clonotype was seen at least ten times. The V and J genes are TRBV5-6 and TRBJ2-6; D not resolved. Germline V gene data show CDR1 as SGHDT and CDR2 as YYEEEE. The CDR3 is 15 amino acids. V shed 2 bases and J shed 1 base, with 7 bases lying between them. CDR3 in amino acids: CASSFKKSGANVLTF. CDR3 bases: TGTGCCAGCAGCTTTAAAAAATCTGGGGCCAACGTCCTGACTTTC.

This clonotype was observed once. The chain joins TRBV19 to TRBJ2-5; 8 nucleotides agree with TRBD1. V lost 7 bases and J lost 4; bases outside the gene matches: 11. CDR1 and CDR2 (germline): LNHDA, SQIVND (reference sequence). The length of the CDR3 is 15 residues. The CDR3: CASNPGQGKGETQYF. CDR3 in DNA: TGTGCCAGTAACCCAGGACAGGGTAAAGGAGAGACCCAGTACTTC.